One and the same sample provided the 15 T cell receptor beta chains below, sequenced in a study of cytotoxic CD8 clonotypes in ibrutinib-treated CLL. Repertoires were generated with immunoSEQ multiplex PCR, while TCRdb's copy carries only in-frame clones and drops some. The sample has approximately 100,000 clones, roughly 57% seen once; the top ten hold 37%. The sequenced sample was PBMCs, obtained after 24 months of ibrutinib treatment. The receptors were sampled from a human donor with chronic lymphocytic leukemia.

There are many counts of this clone. The V and J genes are TRBV5-1 and TRBJ1-2; D is perhaps TRBD1 (6 bases). There are 15 residues in the CDR3. Trimming removed 4 bases from V and 8 bases from J, with 21 bases in between. The germline V gene has CDR1 SGHRS and CDR2 YFSETQ. CDR3 residues: CASSLTAGDRNGYTF. The CDR3, as DNA: TGCGCCAGCAGCCTAACCGCAGGGGATCGGAACGGCTACACCTTC.

This clone was counted only a few times. The chain combines TRBV5-1 with TRBJ2-2; D not resolved. Germline-derived CDR1 and CDR2 are SGHRS and YFSETQ. The CDR3 runs to 15 residues. Deletions cut 1 base from V and 2 bases from J, with 9 bases between. The CDR3, as DNA: TGCGCCAGCAGCTTGATGGCAGACAACACCGGGGAGCTGTTTTTT. Residues: CASSLMADNTGELFF. Together with reference TRBV5-1 and TRBJ2-2, the CDR3 gives the full variable domain: KAGVTQTPRYLIKTRGQQVTLSCSPISGHRSVSWYQQTPGQGLQFLFEYFSETQRNKGNFPGRFSGRQFSNSRSEMNVSTLELGDSALYLCASSLMADNTGELFFGEGSRLTVL.

Points on this clone: The sample has other DNA sequences that encode this CDR3 too. The chain combines TRBV29-1 with TRBJ2-7; the D is unclear. Germline V CDR1 and CDR2: SQVTM, ANQGSEA. This CDR3 is built from 12 residues. Trimming stripped 7 bases from V and 1 base from J, with 11 bases between. The CDR3 reads CSARGASYEQYF. The CDR3 region has the DNA TGCAGCGCCCGAGGAGCTTCCTACGAGCAGTACTTC.

In this sample, this clone turned up many times. This chain links TRBV11-1 with TRBJ2-7; the match to TRBD1 covers 9 bases. This CDR3 is 16 amino acids long. Losses at the gene ends were 3 bases for V and 9 bases for J; bases not matched to a gene: 15. Looked up from germline, CDR1 is SGHAT and CDR2 is FQDESV (reference sequence). CDR3 bases: TGTGCCAGCAGCTTGGACGTTTCTGGGACAGGGTCCGGGCAGTACTTC. It codes for CASSLDVSGTGSGQYF.

The rearrangement joins TRBV5-8 to TRBJ1-6; no firm D call. Trimming stripped 0 bases from V and 6 bases from J, with 13 bases between. Germline assignment: CDR1 SGHTS and CDR2 YDEGEE. The CDR3 runs to 16 residues. CDR3 amino acids: CASSLGRELLNSPLHF. DNA of the CDR3: TGTGCCAGCAGCTTGGGGAGGGAACTTCTTAATTCACCCCTCCACTTT.

Only a few counts were recorded for this clone. V usage is TRBV5-1 and J usage is TRBJ1-4; no definite D call. With 4 bases removed from V and 6 bases from J, the gap between germline ends came to 10 bases. Germline loops: CDR1 SGHRS, CDR2 YFSETQ. This CDR3 has 13 residues. In DNA form, the CDR3 reads TGCGCCAGCAGCGAGAACCGCCATGAAAAACTGTTTTTT. It specifies CASSENRHEKLFF.

Ten or more counts support this clone. The CDR3 sequence is CASMTDGGEAFF. CDR3 bases: TGTGCCAGCATGACGGACGGGGGGGAAGCTTTCTTT. The chain employs TRBV2 and TRBJ1-1; D might be TRBD1 (5 bases). The CDR3 runs 12 residues. Trimming pared 7 bases from V and 8 bases from J, leaving 14 bases between. Germline V CDR1 and CDR2: SNHLY, FYNNEI.

J is TRBJ1-2 and V is TRBV7-9, with no clear D. From germline, CDR1 is SEHNR and CDR2 FQNEAQ (reference sequence). The CDR3 loop spans 15 amino acids. Trimming shortened V by 1 base and J by 8 bases, and 17 bases separated the two germline ends. The CDR3: CASSLEAGDLSGYTF. CDR3 nucleotides: TGTGCCAGCAGCTTAGAAGCGGGAGATTTGAGCGGCTACACCTTC. Complete variable domain (other parts from reference TRBV7-9 and TRBJ1-2): DTGVSQNPRHKITKRGQNVTFRCDPISEHNRLYWYRQTLGQGPEFLTYFQNEAQLEKSRLLSDRFSAERPKGSFSTLEIQRTEQGDSAMYLCASSLEAGDLSGYTFGSGTRLTVV.

CDR3 sequence: CASSFAGGSTDTQYF. In DNA, the CDR3 is TGTGCCAGCAGTTTCGCCGGAGGTAGCACAGATACGCAGTATTTT. The chain joins TRBV5-6 to TRBJ2-3; the D gene is possibly TRBD2 (5 bases). Per germline, CDR1 SGHDT and CDR2 YYEEEE. CDR3 length: 15 amino acids. Deletions cut 5 bases from V and 0 bases from J, with 13 bases between.

CDR3 loop: CASSAGTGFSYEQYF. The CDR3 coding sequence is TGTGCCAGCAGTGCGGGGACAGGGTTTTCCTACGAGCAGTACTTC. This chain joins TRBV25-1 and TRBJ2-7; 9 positions agree with TRBD1. The germline CDR1 and CDR2 sequences are MGHDK and SYGVNS. Germline trimming cut 4 bases from V and 1 base from J; bases unmatched to any gene: 5. The CDR3 extends over 15 amino acids.

Only a few counts were recorded for this clone. The chain uses TRBV5-1 and TRBJ2-1; 10 bases are shared with TRBD2. The V segment lost 4 bases and the J segment 6 bases; nucleotides outside the gene matches: 7. The CDR3 is 15 amino acids. Germline V gene sequence: CDR1 SGHRS, CDR2 YFSETQ. The CDR3 loop reads CASSARTSGFNEQFF. The DNA for the CDR3 is TGCGCCAGCAGCGCCCGGACTAGCGGTTTCAATGAGCAGTTCTTC. The full variable domain, with the rest looked up from reference TRBV5-1 and TRBJ2-1, is KAGVTQTPRYLIKTRGQQVTLSCSPISGHRSVSWYQQTPGQGLQFLFEYFSETQRNKGNFPGRFSGRQFSNSRSEMNVSTLELGDSALYLCASSARTSGFNEQFFGPGTRLTVL.

The chain carries TRBV15 and TRBJ2-3, with D maybe TRBD1 (5 bases). The CDR3 totals 16 residues. CDR1 is LNHNV, CDR2 YYDKDF, per germline (reference sequence). Between the trimmed V and J ends, which lost 5 bases and 2 bases, there was a span of 17 bases. CDR3 sequence reads: CATSGRQTGITDTQYF. The CDR3 nucleotides are TGTGCCACCAGCGGACGACAGACCGGAATCACAGATACGCAGTATTTT.

This clone has only a few counts. This chain links TRBV28 with TRBJ2-7; D is ambiguous. Trimming removed 5 bases from V and 2 bases from J, with 7 bases in between. The CDR3 is 12 residues long. In germline, CDR1 is MDHEN, CDR2 SYDVKM. The CDR3 nucleotides read TGTGCCAGCAGTATTTCTCCCTACGAGCAGTACTTC. Amino acids: CASSISPYEQYF.

The chain joins TRBV11-3 to TRBJ2-5, with 7 bases fitting TRBD1. The CDR3 is 15 residues long. Trimming at V came to 1 base and at J to 5 bases, leaving 7 bases not matched to a gene. Germline CDR1 SGHNT, CDR2 YENEEA. CDR3 bases: TGTGCCAGCAGCTTAGTAAGGGGGCGCGGGGAGACCCAGTACTTC. Translation: CASSLVRGRGETQYF.

The chain carries TRBV5-1 and TRBJ2-1, with unresolved D. V was pared by 6 bases and J by 1 base, with 5 bases between. The CDR3 has 12 residues. The germline gives CDR1 SGHRS, CDR2 YFSETQ. The CDR3 is CASTRSYNEQFF. The CDR3 nucleotides read TGCGCCAGCACGAGATCCTACAATGAGCAGTTCTTC.